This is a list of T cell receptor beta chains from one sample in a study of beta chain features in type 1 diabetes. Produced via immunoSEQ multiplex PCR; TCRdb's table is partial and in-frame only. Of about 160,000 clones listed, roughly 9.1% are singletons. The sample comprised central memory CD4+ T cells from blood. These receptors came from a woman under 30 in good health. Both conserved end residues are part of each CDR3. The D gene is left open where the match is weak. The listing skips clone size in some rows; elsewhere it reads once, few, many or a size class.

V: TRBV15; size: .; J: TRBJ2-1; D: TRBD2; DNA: TGTGCCACCAGCAGAGATCCCACGGGGGGGCGGTCGGAACGGTTCTTC; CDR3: CATSRDPTGGRSERFF
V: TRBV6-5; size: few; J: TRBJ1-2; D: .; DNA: .; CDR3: CASSYSVGEGTF
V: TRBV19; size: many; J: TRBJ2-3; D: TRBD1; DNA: TGTGCCAGTAGCACGACAGGGGAGGATACGCAGTATTTT; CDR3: CASSTTGEDTQYF
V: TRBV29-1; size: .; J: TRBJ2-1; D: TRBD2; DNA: TGCAGCGTTGAACTAGCGGGATACAATGAGCAGTTCTTC; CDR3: CSVELAGYNEQFF
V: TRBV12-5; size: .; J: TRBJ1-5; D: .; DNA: TGTGCTAGTGCCCAAGCGGGGGCAAATCAGCCCCAGCATTTT; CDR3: CASAQAGANQPQHF
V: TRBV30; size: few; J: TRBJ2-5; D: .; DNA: TGTGCCTGGAGTGCCTATGCTATCCCGGGACAATCCGGTGGAGAGACCCAGTACTTC; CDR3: CAWSAYAIPGQSGGETQYF
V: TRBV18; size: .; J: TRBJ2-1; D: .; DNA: TGTGCCAGCTCACCACCAGCCGGGACCTACAATGAGCAGTTCTTC; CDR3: CASSPPAGTYNEQFF
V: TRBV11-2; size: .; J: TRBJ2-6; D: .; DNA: TGTGCCAGCACCGAGTCTGGGGCCAACGTCCTGACTTTC; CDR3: CASTESGANVLTF
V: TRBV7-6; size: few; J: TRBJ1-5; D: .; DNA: TGTGCCAGCAGCTTAGCGAGCGGGTTCAATCAGCCCCAGCATTTT; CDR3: CASSLASGFNQPQHF
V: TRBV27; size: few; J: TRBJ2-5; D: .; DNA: TGTGCCAGCACCCGGAGGAGGGGCGAGACCCAGTACTTC; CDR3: CASTRRRGETQYF
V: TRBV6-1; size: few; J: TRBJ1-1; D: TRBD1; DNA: TGTGCCAGCAGTGAAGCACCGGGACAGGGAGCTTTCTTT; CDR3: CASSEAPGQGAFF
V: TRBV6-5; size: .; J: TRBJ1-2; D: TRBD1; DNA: TGTGCCAGCAGGAAACCGGGACAGGGTGCTGGCTACACCTTC; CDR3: CASRKPGQGAGYTF
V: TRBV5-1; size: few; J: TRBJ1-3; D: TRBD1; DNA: TGCGCCAGCAGCTTCCGAGGGACAGGGAATACTGGAAACACCATATATTTT; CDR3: CASSFRGTGNTGNTIYF
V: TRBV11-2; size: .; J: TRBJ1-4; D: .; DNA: TGTGCCAGCAGCTTTAATTCCGGGGTCGGGGAAAAACTGTTTTTT; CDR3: CASSFNSGVGEKLFF
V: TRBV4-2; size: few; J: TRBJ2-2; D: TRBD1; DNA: TGTGCCAGCAGCCGAGGACAGGGGTGGAACACCGGGGAGCTGTTTTTT; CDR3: CASSRGQGWNTGELFF
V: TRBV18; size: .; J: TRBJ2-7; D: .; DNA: TGTGCCAGCTCACCATCGAGGGAAATCAACGAGCAGTACTTC; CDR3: CASSPSREINEQYF
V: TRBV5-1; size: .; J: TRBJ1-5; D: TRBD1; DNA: TGCGCCAGCAGCGAGGGGGCGAGCAATCAGCCCCAGCATTTT; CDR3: CASSEGASNQPQHF
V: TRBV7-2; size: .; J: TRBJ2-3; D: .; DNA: TGTGCCAGCAGCTTACTCACAGACACAGATACGCAGTATTTT; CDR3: CASSLLTDTDTQYF
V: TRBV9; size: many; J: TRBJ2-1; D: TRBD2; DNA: TGTGCCAGCAGCGTTGGGACTAGCGGGGCCTACAATGAGCAGTTCTTC; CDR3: CASSVGTSGAYNEQFF
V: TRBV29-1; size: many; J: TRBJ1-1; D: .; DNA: TGCAGCGTTTATTCGGGACAGAACACTGAAGCTTTCTTT; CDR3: CSVYSGQNTEAFF
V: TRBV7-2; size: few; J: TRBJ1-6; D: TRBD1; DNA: TGTGCCAGCAGCTCTCATACAGGGGTAAATTCACCCCTCCACTTT; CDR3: CASSSHTGVNSPLHF
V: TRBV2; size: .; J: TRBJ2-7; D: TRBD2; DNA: TGTGCCAGCAGTTTCGGACTAGCGGGAGTTTCGTCCTACGAGCAGTACTTC; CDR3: CASSFGLAGVSSYEQYF
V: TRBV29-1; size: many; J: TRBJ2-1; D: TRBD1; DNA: TGCAGCGTTGACAGGGGGAGCTCCTACAATGAGCAGTTCTTC; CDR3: CSVDRGSSYNEQFF
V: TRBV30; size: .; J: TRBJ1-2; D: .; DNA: TGTGCCTGGGGGGCCTCCATATATGGCTACACCTTC; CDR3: CAWGASIYGYTF
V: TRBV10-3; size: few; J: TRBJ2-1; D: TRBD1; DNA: TGTGCCATCAGTGAGTTCATGGGGACAGGGAACAATGAGCAGTTCTTC; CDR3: CAISEFMGTGNNEQFF
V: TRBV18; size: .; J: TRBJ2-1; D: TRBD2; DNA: TGTGCCAGCTCAGATTCTGCGGGGGGGCCGAGTGAGCAGTTCTTC; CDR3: CASSDSAGGPSEQFF
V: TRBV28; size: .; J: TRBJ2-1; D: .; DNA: TGTGCCAGCAGCGTCACGGGACTCGCCAATGAGCAGTTCTTC; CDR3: CASSVTGLANEQFF
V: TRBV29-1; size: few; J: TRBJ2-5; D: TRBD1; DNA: TGCAGCGTTGGGGAAAGGGACAGAGAGACCCAGTACTTC; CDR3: CSVGERDRETQYF
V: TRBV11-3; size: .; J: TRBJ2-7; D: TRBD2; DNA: TGTGCCAGCAGCTTAAGGGCGGGAGGACCCTACGAGCAGTACTTC; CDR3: CASSLRAGGPYEQYF
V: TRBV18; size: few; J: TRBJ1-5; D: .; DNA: TGTGCCAGCTCACCACCTCGGAGGGGTAATCAGCCCCAGCATTTT; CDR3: CASSPPRRGNQPQHF
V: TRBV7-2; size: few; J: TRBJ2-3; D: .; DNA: TGTGCCAGCAGCTTCCTACTAGCCCGCACAGATACGCAGTATTTT; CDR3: CASSFLLARTDTQYF
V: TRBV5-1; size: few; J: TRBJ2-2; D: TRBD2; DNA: TGCGCCAGCAGCTTGGCCGCTAGCGGGAGACCGGGGGAGCTGTTTTTT; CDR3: CASSLAASGRPGELFF
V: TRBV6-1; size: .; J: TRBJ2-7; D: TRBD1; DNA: TGTGCCAGCAGAGGACAGGGGCAAGACGAGCAGTACTTC; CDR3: CASRGQGQDEQYF
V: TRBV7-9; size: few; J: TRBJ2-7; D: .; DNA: TGTGCCAGCAGCCCACGGACTGACTCCTACGAGCAGTACTTC; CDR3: CASSPRTDSYEQYF
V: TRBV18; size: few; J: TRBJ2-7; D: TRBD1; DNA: TGTGCCAGCTCACCAATGGGACAGGCTGTTGGGGAGCAGTACTTC; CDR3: CASSPMGQAVGEQYF
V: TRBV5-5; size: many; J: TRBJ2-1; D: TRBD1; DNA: TGTGCCAGCAGCCCGGTGCCGGGACAGGGAGCCAATGAGCAGTTCTTC; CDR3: CASSPVPGQGANEQFF
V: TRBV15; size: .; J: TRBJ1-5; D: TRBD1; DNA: TGTGCCACCAGCAGAAAGGGACAGGGGGCAGGACAGCCCCAGCATTTT; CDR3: CATSRKGQGAGQPQHF
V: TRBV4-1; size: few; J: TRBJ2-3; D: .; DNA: TGCGCCAGCAGCCAAGACTACGGAGGGACAGATACGCAGTATTTT; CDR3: CASSQDYGGTDTQYF
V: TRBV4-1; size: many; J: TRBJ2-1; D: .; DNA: TGCGCCAGCAGCCCAACCCCGCGACTAGAGTCCAATGAGCAGTTCTTC; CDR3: CASSPTPRLESNEQFF
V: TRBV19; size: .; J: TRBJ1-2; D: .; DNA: TGTGCCAGTAGTAAGGATGGGCAGTCCTATGGCTACACCTTC; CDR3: CASSKDGQSYGYTF
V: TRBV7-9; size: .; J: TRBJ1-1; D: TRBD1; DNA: TGTGCCAGCAGCTTCGGACAGGTGAACACTGAAGCTTTCTTT; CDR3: CASSFGQVNTEAFF
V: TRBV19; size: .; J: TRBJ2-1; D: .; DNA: TGTGCCAGTAGTATAAGGCCCCGGGGATTAACCTACAATGAGCAGTTCTTC; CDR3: CASSIRPRGLTYNEQFF
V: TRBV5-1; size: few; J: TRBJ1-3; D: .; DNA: TGCGCCAGCAGCCCAGCCCTGCGGAGCACCATATATTTT; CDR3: CASSPALRSTIYF
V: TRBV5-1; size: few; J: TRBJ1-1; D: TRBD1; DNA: TGCGCCAGCAGTTTCCCAGGGGGCCGGACTGAAGCTTTCTTT; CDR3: CASSFPGGRTEAFF
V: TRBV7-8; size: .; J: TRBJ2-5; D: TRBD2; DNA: TGTGCCAGCAGCCCCAGGACTAGCGGGGGTGAGACCCAGTACTTC; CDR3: CASSPRTSGGETQYF
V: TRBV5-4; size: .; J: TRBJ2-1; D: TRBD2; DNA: TGTGCCAGCAGCGCGACTAGCGCAGAGCAGTTCTTC; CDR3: CASSATSAEQFF
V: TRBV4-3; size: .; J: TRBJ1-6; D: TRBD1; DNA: TGCGCCAGCAGCTCGGGACAGGGGAGAAATAATTCACCCCTCCACTTT; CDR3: CASSSGQGRNNSPLHF
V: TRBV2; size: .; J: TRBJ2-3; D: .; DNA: TGTGCCAGCAGTGAACATAGCTCCCTTTCAGATACGCAGTATTTT; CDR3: CASSEHSSLSDTQYF
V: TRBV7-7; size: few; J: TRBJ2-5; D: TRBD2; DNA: TGTGCTAGCAGCTTAGGGAGGCTAGCGGGGGGGCCCGAGACCCAGTACTTC; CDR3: CASSLGRLAGGPETQYF
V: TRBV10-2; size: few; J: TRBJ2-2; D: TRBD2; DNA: TGCGCCAGCAGTGGACGGGAGGGCCAATCCGGGGAGCTGTTTTTT; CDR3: CASSGREGQSGELFF